This T cell receptor (beta chain) was captured by sequencing in a study of T-cell memory formation after mild COVID-19. As for the study in general: For the most part, TCR clusters were specific to one donor. Whole-study findings and limits: Several responding clones turned up in pre-infection memory, indicating that cross-reactive memory may have taken part.

This clonotype appeared a few times. Its antigen is not known. V was clipped by 0 bases and J by 4 bases; unmatched bases: 4. CDR3 size: 15 residues. Germline V lookup: CDR1 SGHRS, CDR2 YFSETQ. The authors produced TCR alpha and TCR beta cDNA libraries with sample barcodes and UMIs by 5'RACE using constant-segment primers. TCRdb used MiXCR to reprocess the 5' RACE reads, holding one entry per CDR3 protein. This table holds about 110,000 distinct CDR3 sequences, around 12% found once. V is TRBV5-1 and J is TRBJ2-3, with 8 positions matching TRBD2. This clonotype was obtained from an adult woman who had mild COVID-19 (a few samples of this study predate the infection). Cell type and time point are not known. Sequencing was carried out using PBMCs or a T cell subset sorted from them (not recorded which). CDR3 sequence (DNA): TGCGCCAGCAGCTTGGATAGCGGGGAAGCAGATACGCAGTATTTT. Its translation: CASSLDSGEADTQYF. The full variable domain, with the rest looked up from reference TRBV5-1 and TRBJ2-3, is KAGVTQTPRYLIKTRGQQVTLSCSPISGHRSVSWYQQTPGQGLQFLFEYFSETQRNKGNFPGRFSGRQFSNSRSEMNVSTLELGDSALYLCASSLDSGEADTQYFGPGTRLTVL.